The sequence of this T cell receptor beta chain was determined in a study of regulatory dendritic cells for organ transplantation. A word on this clone: Its target is not known.

The CDR3 has 12 amino acids. The V segment lost 4 bases and the J segment 6 bases; nucleotides outside the gene matches: 2. CDR1 is MNHEY, CDR2 SMNVEV, per germline (reference sequence). Overall study findings and caveats: The most alloreactive TCR clonotypes were found in resting memory CD8+ cells.

Data came from immunoSEQ multiplex PCR; TCRdb stores just in-frame clones and leaves some out. Among 35,000 to 45,000 clones listed, just over 90% were seen once. The chain recombines TRBV27 with TRBJ2-7, with 8 bases matching TRBD1. This clonotype was sampled from a human donor in good health. Sequenced material: naive CD8+ T cells from blood. Subset reported: CD45RA+ naive T cells. The CDR3 DNA reads TGTGCCAGCAGTTGGACAGGGATCGAGCAGTACTTC. This codes for CASSWTGIEQYF.